This T cell receptor beta chain emerged from a study of cytomegalovirus exposure and HLA in healthy donors. Study details: Early released data had approximately 86 million unique TCRs, all coming from HLA-typed donors.

A remark on this clone: The antigen is not known.

Findings and caveats of the study: Apart from CMV serostatus, no immune exposure information was available.

The PCR ran on 60 Vbeta and 13 Jbeta primers. Some clones are missing from TCRdb's copy, which holds only in-frame ones; the method was immunoSEQ multiplex PCR. The sample totals roughly 84,000 clones. CDR1 and CDR2 from the germline V gene are DFQATT and SNEGSKA (reference sequence). This CDR3 region has 11 residues. Trimming stripped 7 bases from V and 2 bases from J, with 9 bases between. This chain links TRBV20-1 with TRBJ2-7; D call uncertain. Material for sequencing was PBMCs. The receptor's source is a man aged 50 to 60 in good health and CMV-seronegative. The CDR3 region is CSVQYAYEQYF. The CDR3 DNA is TGCAGTGTACAGTACGCCTACGAGCAGTACTTC.